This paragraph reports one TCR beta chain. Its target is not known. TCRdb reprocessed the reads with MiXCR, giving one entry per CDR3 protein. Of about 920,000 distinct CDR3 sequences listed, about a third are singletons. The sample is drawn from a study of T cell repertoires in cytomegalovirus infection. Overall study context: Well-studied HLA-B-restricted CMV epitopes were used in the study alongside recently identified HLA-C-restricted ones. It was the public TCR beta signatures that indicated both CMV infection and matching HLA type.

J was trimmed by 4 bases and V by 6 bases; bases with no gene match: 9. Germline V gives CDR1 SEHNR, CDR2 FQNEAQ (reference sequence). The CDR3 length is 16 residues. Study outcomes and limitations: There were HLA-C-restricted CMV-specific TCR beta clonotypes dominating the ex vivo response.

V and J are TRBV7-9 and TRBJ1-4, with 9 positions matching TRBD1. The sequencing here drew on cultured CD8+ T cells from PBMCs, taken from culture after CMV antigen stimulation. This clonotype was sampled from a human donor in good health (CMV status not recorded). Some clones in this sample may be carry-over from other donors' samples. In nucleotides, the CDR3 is TGTGCCAGCAGGGAGGACAGGGGAACTATTAATGAAAAACTGTTTTTT. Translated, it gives CASREDRGTINEKLFF. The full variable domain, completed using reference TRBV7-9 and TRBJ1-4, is DTGVSQNPRHKITKRGQNVTFRCDPISEHNRLYWYRQTLGQGPEFLTYFQNEAQLEKSRLLSDRFSAERPKGSFSTLEIQRTEQGDSAMYLCASREDRGTINEKLFFGSGTQLSVL.